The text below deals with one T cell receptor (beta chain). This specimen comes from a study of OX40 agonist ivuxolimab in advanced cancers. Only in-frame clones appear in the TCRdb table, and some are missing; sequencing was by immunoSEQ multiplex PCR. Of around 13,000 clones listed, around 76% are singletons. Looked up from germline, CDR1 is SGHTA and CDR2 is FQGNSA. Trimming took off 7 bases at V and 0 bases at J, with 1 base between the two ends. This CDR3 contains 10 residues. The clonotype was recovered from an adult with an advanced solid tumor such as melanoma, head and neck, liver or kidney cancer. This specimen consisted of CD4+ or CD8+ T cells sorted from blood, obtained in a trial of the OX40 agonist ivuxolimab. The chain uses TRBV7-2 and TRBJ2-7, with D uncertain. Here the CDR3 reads CASNSYEQYF. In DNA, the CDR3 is TGTGCCAGCAACTCCTACGAGCAGTACTTC.